In its sample, the clone carrying this T cell receptor (beta chain) was seen once. Germline trimming cut 5 bases from V and 13 bases from J; bases unmatched to any gene: 9. The CDR3 runs 14 residues. Germline-derived CDR1 and CDR2 are MNHNS and SASEGT. Primers used in a second PCR of about 6 to 11 cycles were a sample-barcoded 5' primer and a J-beta primer mix. MiXCR, applied by TCRdb to the 5' RACE reads, yields one record per CDR3 protein. Seen here are about 780,000 distinct CDR3 sequences, 35% to 50% observed once, and the top ten hold around 18%. This record belongs to a study of blood T cells in healthy people across ages.

This clonotype originated in an elderly man in good health. The chain has TRBV6-1 and TRBJ2-4; 12 bases agree with TRBD1. Sample: blood. The DNA for the CDR3 is TGTGCCAGCAGTAAGGGACAGGGGGCCAGAACCCAGTACTTC. It is translated as CASSKGQGARTQYF.